Listed here are 7 T cell receptor beta chains from one sample, sequenced in a study of T cells in Graves' hyperthyroidism and ophthalmopathy. Template material for amplifying TCR beta CDR3 regions consisted of RNA transcripts. Using the HTBI primer set, a first-round RT-PCR was run on the TCR CDR3. TCRdb re-analysed the multiplex PCR reads in MiXCR, keeping a single row per CDR3 protein. This sample has some 270,000 distinct CDR3 sequences, with approximately 23% found just once. The sequencing input was blood. The receptors come from a woman between 35 and 50 years old with Graves' ophthalmopathy.

This clonotype was observed at least ten times. V usage is TRBV19 and J usage is TRBJ2-7, with D possibly matching TRBD1 (6 bases). Germline values: CDR1 LNHDA, CDR2 SQIVND (reference sequence). The CDR3 has 14 amino acids. V was trimmed by 3 bases and J by 3 bases, leaving 12 bases between them. CDR3 sequence reads: CASSIRPGDYEQYF. DNA of the CDR3: TGTGCCAGTAGTATCCGGCCAGGGGACTACGAGCAGTACTTC.

In its sample, this clonotype was seen many times. The chain employs TRBV29-1 and TRBJ2-5; D may be TRBD1 or TRBD2 (5 bases each). The germline CDR1 and CDR2 sequences are SQVTM and ANQGSEA. V lost 6 bases and J 1 base, leaving 15 bases between the germline ends. This CDR3 is 14 amino acids long. Written as DNA, the CDR3 is TGCAGCGTCTACTCCGGGACCCCCCAAGAGACCCAGTACTTC. Protein: CSVYSGTPQETQYF. The full variable domain, completed using reference TRBV29-1 and TRBJ2-5, is SAVISQKPSRDICQRGTSLTIQCQVDSQVTMMFWYRQQPGQSLTLIATANQGSEATYESGFVIDKFPISRPNLTFSTLTVSNMSPEDSSIYLCSVYSGTPQETQYFGPGTRLLVL.

This clonotype was seen at least ten times. The rearrangement joins TRBV28 to TRBJ2-3; the D gene could be TRBD1 or TRBD2 (5 bases each). The V gene lost 2 bases and the J gene lost 9 bases, with 12 bases spanning the gap. The germline V gene encodes CDR1 MDHEN and CDR2 SYDVKM. CDR3 size: 13 residues. CDR3 coding DNA: TGTGCCAGCAGTTTACGCGGGCCAGGGACGCAGTATTTT. It encodes CASSLRGPGTQYF.

This clonotype was picked up many times. V usage is TRBV4-2 and J usage is TRBJ2-7; 8 nucleotides agree with TRBD1. CDR1 and CDR2 from the germline V gene are LGHNA and YNFKEQ. The CDR3 consists of 15 residues. J gave up 3 bases and V 0 bases, and 4 bases lay outside the gene matches. The CDR3 loop is CASSQESGGYYEQYF. The CDR3 nucleotides read TGTGCCAGCAGCCAAGAGTCAGGGGGCTACTACGAGCAGTACTTC.

This clonotype appeared many times. J is TRBJ1-1 and V is TRBV12-3 or TRBV12-4; tentative D call: TRBD1 (5 bases). Trimming removed 3 bases from V and 0 bases from J, with 8 bases in between. The CDR3 is made up of 14 amino acids. The CDR3 sequence is CASSFEGLNTEAFF. The CDR3 region has the DNA TGTGCCAGCAGTTTCGAGGGGTTGAACACTGAAGCTTTCTTT.

The table lists this clonotype with many counts. V gene TRBV6-5 combines with J gene TRBJ2-4; weak D call: TRBD2 (7 bases). V was trimmed by 2 bases and J by 6 bases, leaving 11 bases between them. Per germline, CDR1 MNHEY and CDR2 SVGAGI. CDR3 length equals 14 residues. The CDR3 DNA is TGTGCCAGCAGTTACCGGGGGGCGAGAAACATTCAGTACTTC. This sequence encodes CASSYRGARNIQYF.

This clonotype was observed many times. The rearrangement links TRBV11-2 to TRBJ2-7, with 8 bases aligning to TRBD1. The CDR3 totals 16 residues. Germline V gives CDR1 SGHAT, CDR2 FQNNGV. With V trimmed by 5 bases and J by 5 bases, 14 bases remained unmatched. CDR3 bases: TGTGCCAGCAGCCAAATAGCCAGGACAGGGCCTCACGAGCAGTACTTC. Encoded protein: CASSQIARTGPHEQYF.